This TCR beta chain was documented in a study of T cell changes during pregnancy in multiple sclerosis. CDR1 and CDR2 (germline): LGHNA, YSLEER. CDR3 length: 16 residues. Trimming took off 3 bases at V and 0 bases at J, with 13 bases between the two ends. Using immunoSEQ multiplex PCR, the repertoire was profiled, and TCRdb retains in-frame clones only, with some absent. The table includes some 63,000 clones, 91% detected once. The V and J genes are TRBV4-3 and TRBJ2-3; D perhaps matches TRBD2 (6 bases). The sample consisted of peripheral blood, taken before pregnancy. The receptor comes from a female donor with multiple sclerosis, enrolled in a pregnancy study. CDR3 in amino acids: CASSQGHGTSTDTQYF. In DNA form, the CDR3 reads TGCGCCAGCAGCCAGGGTCACGGGACTAGCACAGATACGCAGTATTTT.